These 12 T cell receptor beta chains were sequenced from one sample in a study of shared clonotypes between healthy human individuals (dated by TCRdb to 2020 to 2022). Receptor libraries were prepared by the immunoSEQ multiplex PCR assay. What TCRdb holds here is the immuneACCESS table cut down to in-frame rearrangements. Part of the clones is not present; checked against another copy, under half of the missing clones reflect an unresolved V gene, and the others are unexplained. The sample profile shows millions of clones; over 85% of them were found once. Roughly 0.13% of the sample is taken by the ten largest. The specimen sequenced was naive CD4+ T cells sorted from blood. Sample cell subset or site, as interpreted from the label and publication: CD45RA+ positively selected. The receptors were gathered from a man between 18 and 35 years old in good health.

The chain couples TRBV7-2 to TRBJ2-7, with TRBD2 identical over 7 bases. The CDR3 contains 12 residues. CDR1 and CDR2 from the germline V gene are SGHTA and FQGNSA. After removal of 8 bases from V and 4 bases from J, the junction contained 5 bases not matched to a gene. The CDR3 DNA reads as TGTGCCAGCGGAACGGGGGGTTACGAGCAGTACTTC. Its protein is CASGTGGYEQYF.

The rearrangement joins TRBV9 to TRBJ2-7; no firm D call. Germline CDR1 and CDR2: SGDLS and YYNGEE. The germline V and J ends were trimmed by 0 bases and 3 bases, with 10 bases remaining between them. This CDR3 has 14 amino acids. The CDR3 DNA is TGTGCCAGCAGCGTAGCTGACCTATTCTACGAGCAGTACTTC. This translates into CASSVADLFYEQYF.

The genes are TRBV2 and TRBJ2-5, with unresolved D. The germline gives CDR1 SNHLY, CDR2 FYNNEI. The CDR3 is 17 amino acids. V shed 1 base and J shed 0 bases, with 15 bases lying between them. The CDR3 sequence is CASSEDGVGSYQETQYF. CDR3 sequence (DNA): TGTGCCAGCAGTGAAGATGGGGTCGGCAGCTACCAAGAGACCCAGTACTTC.

A remark on this clone: The sample carries other DNA sequences with the same CDR3. The chain carries TRBV2 and TRBJ1-1; 11 bases map to TRBD1. From germline, CDR1 is SNHLY and CDR2 FYNNEI. The trim removed 6 bases at V and 5 bases at J, leaving 2 bases unmatched. The CDR3 covers 13 residues. This CDR3 is CASRGQGGTEAFF. CDR3 DNA sequence: TGTGCCAGCAGGGGACAGGGGGGGACTGAAGCTTTCTTT. Filled out from reference TRBV2 and TRBJ1-1, the complete variable domain reads EPEVTQTPSHQVTQMGQEVILRCVPISNHLYFYWYRQILGQKVEFLVSFYNNEISEKSEIFDDQFSVERPDGSNFTLKIRSTKLEDSAMYFCASRGQGGTEAFFGQGTRLTVV.

The chain joins TRBV18 to TRBJ1-4; D call uncertain. CDR1 KGHSH and CDR2 LQKENI come from the germline V gene. V was clipped by 3 bases and J by 8 bases, with 10 bases between them. The CDR3 is 13 amino acids. Here the CDR3 reads CASSPPTQEKLFF. The CDR3 region has the DNA TGTGCCAGCTCACCTCCCACCCAGGAAAAACTGTTTTTT.

This chain uses TRBV6-5 with TRBJ1-1; TRBD1 is a possible D gene (5 bases). CDR1 and CDR2 (germline): MNHEY, SVGAGI. V dropped 4 bases and J dropped 2 bases, with 11 bases sitting between them. CDR3 length: 14 residues. In nucleotides, the CDR3 is TGTGCCAGCAGTTGGGAACGGACAAACACTGAAGCTTTCTTT. Protein: CASSWERTNTEAFF.

The table lists this clone with a count of one. Distinct nucleotide sequences in the sample also encode this CDR3. V is TRBV5-1 and J is TRBJ2-3; D uncertain. This CDR3 has 15 residues. The V gene lost 0 bases and the J gene lost 0 bases, with 8 bases spanning the gap. Germline V gene sequence: CDR1 SGHRS, CDR2 YFSETQ. CDR3 DNA: TGCGCCAGCAGCTTGGCCGCGGCTAGCACAGATACGCAGTATTTT. Amino acid sequence: CASSLAAASTDTQYF.

CDR3 amino acids: CASTSRGGFNEKLFF. DNA for the CDR3: TGTGCCAGCACCTCAAGGGGGGGATTTAATGAAAAACTGTTTTTT. The chain is built from TRBV27 and TRBJ1-4; a possible D gene is TRBD1 (6 bases). The CDR3 sequence is 15 residues long. V lost 7 bases to trimming and J lost 4 bases, with 16 bases between them. Looked up from germline, CDR1 is MNHEY and CDR2 is SMNVEV (reference sequence).

The chain couples TRBV7-2 to TRBJ1-1; no clear D gene. This CDR3 has 14 residues. CDR1 and CDR2 from the germline V gene are SGHTA and FQGNSA. The ends were cut back, 3 bases at V and 0 bases at J, with 8 bases in the middle. Here the CDR3 reads CASSFVHLNTEAFF. The DNA of the CDR3 is TGTGCCAGCAGCTTTGTACACTTGAACACTGAAGCTTTCTTT.

V and J are TRBV28 and TRBJ1-6; 8 positions match TRBD1. J gave up 7 bases and V 3 bases, and 8 bases lay outside the gene matches. This CDR3 has 16 amino acids. CDR1 is MDHEN and CDR2 is SYDVKM in the germline V gene. The CDR3 DNA reads as TGTGCCAGCAGTTTCACAAGGACAGGGCGGAATTCACCCCTCCACTTT. Translation: CASSFTRTGRNSPLHF. The full variable domain, with the rest looked up from reference TRBV28 and TRBJ1-6, is DVKVTQSSRYLVKRTGEKVFLECVQDMDHENMFWYRQDPGLGLRLIYFSYDVKMKEKGDIPEGYSVSREKKERFSLILESASTNQTSMYLCASSFTRTGRNSPLHFGNGTRLTVT.

This clone was detected only once. The CDR3 sequence is CAIKESGGNQETQYF. CDR3 DNA sequence: TGTGCCATCAAGGAGAGCGGGGGAAACCAAGAGACCCAGTACTTC. V usage is TRBV10-3 and J usage is TRBJ2-5; 8 nucleotides line up with TRBD2. The CDR3 totals 15 residues. Per the germline V gene, CDR1 is ENHRY and CDR2 is SYGVKD. V lost 7 bases, J lost 0 bases, and 7 bases stayed unmatched.

This rearrangement joins TRBV7-2 to TRBJ1-1, with D tentatively TRBD1 (6 bases). Trimming stripped 4 bases from V and 4 bases from J, with 16 bases between. The CDR3 is 15 amino acids. Germline V gene data show CDR1 as SGHTA and CDR2 as FQGNSA. DNA of the CDR3: TGTGCCAGCAGCTCGCAGGGCAGGGGAACCACTGAAGCTTTCTTT. As protein: CASSSQGRGTTEAFF.